The 13 T cell receptor delta chains given below trace back to one sample, sequenced in a study of gamma-delta chains in newborns, infants, children. TCRdb processed the reads again with the CATT caller. The table records roughly 5,000 delta-chain clones, about 3% of them present only once. Sample: blood. The origin of the receptors is a child who was a newborn, infant or young child, either healthy, febrile or measles-vaccinated (not recorded which).

As to this clone: TCRdb's entry gives the protein of a much larger clone, which mismatches this DNA's translation at residue 15, likely from a read error; the protein reported here is translated from the DNA. This rearrangement joins TRDV2 to TRDJ1; 7 bases map to TRDD3. The CDR3 covers 16 residues. Germline loops: CDR1 GEAIGNYY, CDR2 EKD. Here the CDR3 reads CACDTGGGSYTDKLTF. In nucleotides, the CDR3 is TGTGCCTGTGACACAGGAGGGGGATCGTACACCGATAAACTCACCTTT.

Concerning this clone itself: A much larger clone lies a single base off, so this may be a read error. The rearrangement links TRDV1 to TRDJ3; 9 bases line up with TRDD3. Germline V gene lookup returns CDR1 TSWWSYY and CDR2 QGS. V was clipped by 1 base and J by 0 bases; unmatched bases: 16. The CDR3 is 23 residues long. DNA of the CDR3: TGTGCTCTTGGGGAACACGTAAAAAGTACTGGGGGAAAAAGCTCCTGGGACACCCGACAGATGTTTTTC. Translated: CALGEHVKSTGGKSSWDTRQMFF.

About this clone: Different DNA sequences within this sample yield the same CDR3. The chain links TRDV1 to TRDJ3, with D possibly being TRDD2 or TRDD3 (9 bases each). V shed 4 bases and J shed 0 bases, with 28 bases lying between them. The CDR3 extends over 23 amino acids. Germline V gives CDR1 TSWWSYY, CDR2 QGS. DNA for the CDR3: TGTGCTCTTGGGGTCTCTCCTTCCTACGTACTGGGGGACTCCTCCTGGGACACCCGACAGATGTTTTTC. Amino acid sequence: CALGVSPSYVLGDSSWDTRQMFF.

This clone has at least ten counts. This could be a read error, since a much larger clone is one nucleotide away. CDR3 in amino acids: CACDTRVGTDRLIF. As DNA, the CDR3 is TGTGCCTGTGACACCAGGGTTGGGACCGATAGACTCATCTTT. J is TRDJ1 and V is TRDV2; no clear D gene. CDR1 is GEAIGNYY and CDR2 is EKD in the germline V gene. CDR3 length equals 14 residues.

This clone was counted a few times. This likely came from a read error, as a far larger clone is one base away. Other DNA sequences in this sample translate to the same CDR3. The V gene is TRDV2, the J gene TRDJ3; 10 nucleotides match TRDD3. The CDR3 spans 16 residues. From germline, CDR1 is GEAIGNYY and CDR2 EKD. Here the CDR3 reads CACDVLGDWDTRQMFF. In DNA form, the CDR3 reads TGTGCCTGTGACGTACTGGGGGATTGGGACACCCGCCAGATGTTTTTC.

This clone was recorded a few times. A far larger clone lies a single base away; this is likely a read error. The chain has TRDV1 and TRDJ2, with D possibly being TRDD3 (6 bases). There are 21 residues in the CDR3. From germline, CDR1 is TSWWSYY and CDR2 QGS. V shed 1 base and J shed 4 bases, with 28 bases lying between them. The CDR3 DNA follows: TGTGCTCTTGGGGAACCCATCCTATTCTTACTGAGGGATAGGGCGACAGCACAACTCTTCTTT. Amino acid sequence: CALGEPILFLLRDRATAQLFF.

Notes on this clone: TCRdb's protein, taken from a much larger clone, differs from this DNA's translation at residue 5, likely owing to a read error; the protein displayed comes from the DNA. The V call is TRDV2, the J call TRDJ3; D unclear. Between the trimmed V and J ends, which lost 3 bases and 0 bases, there was a span of 17 bases. CDR1 is GEAIGNYY, CDR2 EKD, per germline. This CDR3 contains 19 residues. CDR3 sequence: CACDADYTVSSWDTRQMFF. The CDR3 DNA sequence: TGTGCCTGTGACGCGGACTATACTGTAAGCTCCTGGGACACCCGACAGATGTTTTTC.

Concerning this clone itself: The protein in TCRdb stems from a much larger clone and differs at residue 15 from this DNA's translation, likely a read error; here the protein is translated from the DNA. This chain uses TRDV1 with TRDJ3, with a tentative D call TRDD3 (6 bases). This CDR3 region has 18 residues. The V gene's germline CDR1 is TSWWSYY and CDR2 QGS. The CDR3: CALGELGDVSWDTRHMFF. DNA of the CDR3: TGTGCTCTTGGGGAACTGGGGGACGTCTCCTGGGACACCCGACATATGTTTTTC.

Concerning this clone: The protein held in TCRdb is that of a much larger clone and does not match this DNA's translation at residue 8, likely because of a read error; the protein shown is translated from the DNA. The chain links TRDV2 to TRDJ3; D is unresolved. With 0 bases removed from V and 0 bases from J, the gap between germline ends came to 14 bases. Per germline, CDR1 GEAIGNYY and CDR2 EKD. The CDR3 covers 19 residues. For the CDR3, the DNA is TGTGCCTGTGACACCGGGACCGGGCCGAGCTCCTGGGACACCCGACAGATGTTTTTC. Translation gives CACDTGTGPSSWDTRQMFF.

About this clone: A far more abundant clone sits one base away, making this likely a read error. The chain employs TRDV2 and TRDJ3; 10 bases match TRDD3. The germline CDR1 and CDR2 sequences are GEAIGNYY and EKD. The CDR3 is 19 amino acids. Trimming cost V 7 bases and J 2 bases; bases outside gene matches: 13. The DNA of the CDR3 is TGTGCCTGCGACTGGGGGATTTCCTTGGAGCCCTGGGACACCCGACAGATGTTTTTC. Amino acid sequence: CACDWGISLEPWDTRQMFF.

Regarding this clone: This sequence is one base from a far larger clone and is likely a read error. The chain uses TRAV29/DV5 and TRDJ2; 11 bases agree with TRDD3. The CDR3 is 26 amino acids. Germline V lookup: CDR1 NSMFDY, CDR2 ISSIKDK. The V segment lost 0 bases and the J segment 1 base; nucleotides outside the gene matches: 32. The CDR3 nucleotides are TGTGCAGCAAGCGCGGCGTCTGAAACGTGGGGGATACGCAATATAGTTGCGTCGGGTTTGACAGCACAACTCTTCTTT. This gives the protein CAASAASETWGIRNIVASGLTAQLFF.

This clone was seen a handful of times. This may be a read error, as it is one base from a much larger clone. The identical CDR3 is also encoded by other nucleotide sequences in the sample. This sequence joins TRDV2 and TRDJ3, with TRDD3 as a possible D gene (5 bases). The germline V gene encodes CDR1 GEAIGNYY and CDR2 EKD. The CDR3 sequence is 18 residues long. In DNA form, the CDR3 reads TGTGCCTGCGACGTCAGGATTTCGACCGCCTGGGACCCCCGACAGATGTTTTTC. Amino acid sequence: CACDVRISTAWDPRQMFF.

This clone was recorded a few times. It is likely a read error: a sequence one base away is far more abundant. In the same sample, other DNA sequences code for this CDR3. The genes are TRDV2 and TRDJ3; D might be TRDD3 (6 bases). This CDR3 has 18 residues. Germline-derived CDR1 and CDR2 are GEAIGNYY and EKD. The CDR3 protein is CACDKKRGSSWDTRQMFF. In nucleotides, the CDR3 is TGTGCCTGTGACAAGAAACGGGGGAGCTCCTGGGATACCCGACAGATGTTTTTC.